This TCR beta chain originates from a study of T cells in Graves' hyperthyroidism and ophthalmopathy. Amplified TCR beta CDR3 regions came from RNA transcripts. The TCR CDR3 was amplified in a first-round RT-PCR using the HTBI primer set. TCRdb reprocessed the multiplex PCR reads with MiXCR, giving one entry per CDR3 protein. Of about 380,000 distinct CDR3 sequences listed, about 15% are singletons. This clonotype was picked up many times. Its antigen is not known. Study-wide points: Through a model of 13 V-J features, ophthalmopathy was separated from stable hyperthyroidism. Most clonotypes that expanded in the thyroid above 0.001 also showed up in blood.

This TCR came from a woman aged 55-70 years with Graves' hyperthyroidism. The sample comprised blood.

The CDR3 protein is CASGQSGTDTQYF. CDR3 bases: TGTGCCAGTGGCCAGTCGGGCACAGATACGCAGTATTTT. V and J are TRBV3-1 and TRBJ2-3, with unresolved D. CDR3 length: 13 residues. The V end was cut by 9 bases, the J end by 1 base, with 11 bases between. Germline values: CDR1 LGHDT, CDR2 YNNKEL (reference sequence).